A selection of T cell receptor beta chains follows, all from one sample in a study of blood T cell repertoires in COVID-19. TCRdb keeps only in-frame clones here, not all; method: immunoSEQ multiplex PCR. The top ten clones hold roughly 8.3% of a sample with approximately 500,000 clones, around 90% of them seen once. The sample comprised peripheral blood. The source of these receptors is a woman aged 45-65 years with COVID-19, enrolled during active disease. The CDR3 runs from the conserved cysteine through the conserved F or W. The D gene is left open where the match is weak.

TRBV5-1	TRBJ1-2	TRBD1	13	TGCGCCAGCAGCTTGCAGGGGGGCTATGGCTACACCTTC	CASSLQGGYGYTF
TRBV28	TRBJ2-3	TRBD2	15	TGTGCCAGCAGCCCAGCGGGGGGGCGGGCAGATACGCAGTATTTT	CASSPAGGRADTQYF
TRBV28	TRBJ2-5	NA	14	TGTGCCAGCAGGGAAGCGATCGGGGGAGAGACCCAGTACTTC	CASREAIGGETQYF
TRBV18	TRBJ2-1	TRBD2	17	TGTGCCAGCTCCCAGTCCTACAATCAGCGGGGGAGCAATGAGCAGTTCTTC	CASSQSYNQRGSNEQFF
TRBV30	TRBJ1-1	TRBD1	13	TGTGCCTGGACGACAGGGGATGGCACTGAAGCTTTCTTT	CAWTTGDGTEAFF
TRBV29-1	TRBJ1-1	NA	12	TGCAGCGTCTCCGCAGGGGAGTCTGAAGCTTTCTTT	CSVSAGESEAFF
TRBV9	TRBJ2-2	NA	16	TGTGCCACCCACCCCTTCGAGGGGGCGGGGACCGGGGAGCTGTTTTTT	CATHPFEGAGTGELFF
TRBV5-1	TRBJ2-7	TRBD1	16	TGCGCCAGCAGCCCGCCCGCAGTGGACAGGGAACACGAGCAGTACTTC	CASSPPAVDREHEQYF
TRBV6-1	TRBJ1-2	NA	16	TGTGCCAGCAGTGACCCGCGGGGGCGTTCTAACTATGGCTACACCTTC	CASSDPRGRSNYGYTF
TRBV10-3	TRBJ1-1	NA	14	TGTGCCATCAGTGAAACGGGACAGAACACTGAAGCTTTCTTT	CAISETGQNTEAFF
TRBV6-5	TRBJ2-2	TRBD2	16	TGTGCCAGCAGTTACCAAGCGGGGGTTTTTAGCGGGGAGCTGTTTTTT	CASSYQAGVFSGELFF